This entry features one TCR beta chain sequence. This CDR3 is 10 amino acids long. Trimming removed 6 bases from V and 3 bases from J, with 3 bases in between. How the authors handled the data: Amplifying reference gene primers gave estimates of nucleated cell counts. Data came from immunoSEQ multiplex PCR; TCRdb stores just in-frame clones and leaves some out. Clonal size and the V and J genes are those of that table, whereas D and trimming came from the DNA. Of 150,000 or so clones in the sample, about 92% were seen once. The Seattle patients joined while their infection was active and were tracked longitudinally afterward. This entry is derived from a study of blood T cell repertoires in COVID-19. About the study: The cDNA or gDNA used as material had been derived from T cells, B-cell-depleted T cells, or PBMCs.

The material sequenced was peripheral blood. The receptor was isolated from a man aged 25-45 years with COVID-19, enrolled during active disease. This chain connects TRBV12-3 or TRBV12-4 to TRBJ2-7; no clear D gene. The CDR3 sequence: CASSLYEQYF. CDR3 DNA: TGTGCCAGCAGCCTCTACGAGCAGTACTTC.